The 30 T cell receptor beta chains below were found in one sample sequenced in a study of tumor and adjacent non-tumor tissue in lung cancer. TCRbeta libraries were built with three rounds of nested PCR, modified from ARM-PCR. MiXCR was run by TCRdb on the multiplex PCR reads, yielding one entry per CDR3 protein. The data contain 52,000 or so distinct CDR3 sequences, 74% of them singletons. This sample's RNA came from whole unsorted tissue. The normal lung tissue was taken more than 3 cm from the tumor edge. The sequencing input was distant non-tumor lung tissue. The receptor source for this set is a woman in her fifties or sixties with non-small cell lung cancer.

This clonotype occurred once. A much larger clone lies one base from this, so it may be a read error. The rearrangement joins TRBV24-1 to TRBJ1-1; D not certain. Germline lookup yields CDR1 KGHDR and CDR2 SFDVKD. V lost 9 bases, J lost 4 bases, and 14 bases lay in between. The CDR3 runs 13 residues. The CDR3 region has the DNA TGTGCCACCCCCCGTCGATGGGGCACTGAAGCTTTCTTT. Its protein product is CATPRRWGTEAFF.

This chain connects TRBV6-2 or TRBV6-3 to TRBJ2-1; a weak D match, TRBD1 (5 bases). This CDR3 has 15 residues. Trimming stripped 2 bases from V and 11 bases from J, with 19 bases between. Germline CDR1 is MNHEY and CDR2 is SVGEGT. The CDR3 sequence is CASSYRQGAKNKQFF. The CDR3 nucleotides read TGTGCCAGCAGTTACAGGCAAGGGGCTAAGAATAAGCAGTTCTTC.

This clonotype was detected only a few times. In this CDR3 the conserved last residue, phenylalanine or tryptophan, is missing, so a read error is likely. This chain joins TRBV29-1 and TRBJ2-1, with unresolved D. CDR1 is SQVTM and CDR2 is ANQGSEA in the germline V gene. Trimming pared 5 bases from V and 7 bases from J, leaving 3 bases between. The CDR3 spans 9 residues. DNA for the CDR3: TGCAGCGTTAGGAATGAGCAGTTCTCA. Its translation: CSVRNEQFS.

To note about this clonotype: At one end the junction does not follow the germline gene, possibly because of a read error. The chain recombines TRBV11-2 with TRBJ1-1; D is unresolved. This CDR3 has 13 amino acids. Germline CDR1 reads SGHAT; CDR2 reads FQNNGV. The CDR3 DNA reads TGTACCAGCAGCCCACAGAGAAACAGTGAAGCTTTCTTT. Translated, it gives CTSSPQRNSEAFF.

V is TRBV4-3 and J is TRBJ1-1; no definite D call. CDR1 and CDR2 (germline): LGHNA, YSLEER. V was cut by 2 bases and J by 11 bases, with 21 bases left in between. This CDR3 spans 15 amino acids. As DNA, the CDR3 is TGCGCCAGCAGCCAAAAAGACCGCTTGAACAGTGACGCTTTCTTT. It translates to CASSQKDRLNSDAFF.

About this clonotype itself: Relative to the germline gene, one junction end is altered; a read error may explain this. CDR3 region: CDSRPLADGGQYF. In nucleotides, the CDR3 is TGTGACAGCAGACCATTGGCGGATGGAGGGCAGTACTTC. The chain carries TRBV11-2 and TRBJ2-7; a weak D match, TRBD2 (5 bases). Germline CDR1 SGHAT, CDR2 FQNNGV. CDR3 length: 13 residues.

As for this clonotype: The conserved phenylalanine or tryptophan normally closing the CDR3 is absent here, so this likely arose from a read error. This chain connects TRBV4-2 to TRBJ2-7; 8 bases are shared with TRBD2. The J segment lost 9 bases and the V segment lost 3 bases, leaving 7 bases of the junction unmatched. There are 13 residues in the CDR3. Germline CDR1 LGHNA, CDR2 YNFKEQ. The DNA of the CDR3 is TGTGCCAGCAGCCAGGGTAGCGGGGCAGGGCAGTACTTA. Protein sequence: CASSQGSGAGQYL.

In this sample, this clonotype turned up many times. The chain links TRBV28 to TRBJ1-1; D is unclear. The CDR3 length is 12 residues. Trimming pared 4 bases from V and 5 bases from J, leaving 8 bases between. CDR1 is MDHEN, CDR2 SYDVKM, per germline. In DNA form, the CDR3 reads TGTGCCAGCAGTTCTATCCGGACTGAAGCTTTCTTT. Protein product: CASSSIRTEAFF.

In this sample, this clonotype turned up once. Since no conserved phenylalanine or tryptophan closes the CDR3, a read error is the likely cause. The rearrangement uses TRBV29-1 and TRBJ2-4, with 12 bases identical to TRBD1. Germline lookup yields CDR1 SQVTM and CDR2 ANQGSEA. The CDR3 extends over 14 amino acids. In nucleotides, the CDR3 is TGCAGTGCCGGGGACAGGGGGCTTGGAAACATTCAGTACCTC. Its translation: CSAGDRGLGNIQYL.

The chain joins TRBV4-3 to TRBJ1-1; D is undetermined. The V gene's germline CDR1 is LGHNA and CDR2 YSLEER. This CDR3 comprises 15 residues. V was shortened by 0 bases and J by 6 bases, with 14 bases between the two germline ends. CDR3 coding DNA: TGCGCCAGCAGCCAAGAGTGTGGTGTTCAACCTGAAGCTTTCTTT. Translation gives CASSQECGVQPEAFF.

Note on this clonotype: A read error may account for a junction end that differs from germline. The gene calls are TRBV11-2 and TRBJ2-2, with unresolved D. The CDR3 is 16 amino acids. Germline-derived CDR1 and CDR2 are SGHAT and FQNNGV. The CDR3 coding sequence is TGTGCCAGCAGCTTAGTATCGGTGGCGCACACCGTGGAGCTGTTTTTT. Translation gives CASSLVSVAHTVELFF.

Concerning this clonotype itself: The junction and the germline gene differ at one end; a read error may be behind it. The chain links TRBV6-2 or TRBV6-3 to TRBJ2-7; unclear D gene. The CDR3 runs to 14 residues. Germline V gives CDR1 MNHEY, CDR2 SVGEGT. CDR3 DNA sequence: TGTACCAGCAGTTATCGAGTTGACAAGCGCGAGCACTACTTC. Translating gives CTSSYRVDKREHYF.

Remarks on this clonotype: An end of the junction differs from the germline gene, which may be a read error. V is TRBV4-1 and J is TRBJ1-1; 11 bases are a match to TRBD1. CDR1 MGHRA and CDR2 YSYEKL come from the germline V gene. The CDR3 has 15 amino acids. The CDR3 bases are TGCGCCAGCAGTCAAGGACAGGGGGCGAAGGCTGGAGTTTTCTTT. This sequence encodes CASSQGQGAKAGVFF.

As concerns this clonotype: Given the absence of the conserved phenylalanine or tryptophan at the CDR3 end, a read error is likely. This sequence joins TRBV11-3 and TRBJ2-7; 12 nucleotides align to TRBD1. From germline, CDR1 is SGHNT and CDR2 YENEEA. The CDR3 length is 13 residues. Unmatched junction bases numbered 3, after V lost 7 bases and J lost 5 bases. For the CDR3, the DNA is TGTGCCAGCAACCGGGACAGGGGGCACGAGCAGTACTTA. Translation gives CASNRDRGHEQYL.

This clonotype was counted a few times. Likely a read error: the CDR3 ends without its conserved phenylalanine or tryptophan. The chain carries TRBV29-1 and TRBJ1-1; 9 bases map to TRBD1. The CDR3 consists of 10 residues. Germline V CDR1 and CDR2: SQVTM, ANQGSEA. CDR3 sequence: CRAGTGEAFS. As DNA, the CDR3 is TGCAGAGCCGGGACAGGGGAAGCTTTCTCT.

As to this clonotype: The junction departs from the called germline gene at one end, perhaps through a read error. This chain uses TRBV7-9 with TRBJ1-5; D is perhaps TRBD1 (6 bases). Germline V gene sequence: CDR1 SEHNR, CDR2 FQNEAQ (reference sequence). CDR3 length: 14 amino acids. The CDR3 DNA reads TGTGCCAGCAGGGAGACAGGCGAAGGCCAGCCCCATCATTTT. The encoded protein is CASRETGEGQPHHF.

Concerning this clonotype: A much larger clone is a single base away; this may be a read error. The chain couples TRBV20-1 to TRBJ1-1, with D unclear. The CDR3 runs 14 residues. V lost 6 bases and J 3 bases, leaving 17 bases between the germline ends. Germline V CDR1 and CDR2: DFQATT, SNEGSKA (reference sequence). In nucleotides, the CDR3 is TGCAGTGCCCCCGGGAACCCAAGGGACACTGAAGCTTTCTTT. Its translation: CSAPGNPRDTEAFF.

This clonotype is medium-sized by share. This rearrangement joins TRBV6-2 or TRBV6-3 to TRBJ1-2; perhaps TRBD1 as D (5 bases). This CDR3 has 18 amino acids. The V gene lost 2 bases and the J gene lost 4 bases, with 23 bases spanning the gap. Germline CDR1 is MNHEY and CDR2 is SVGEGT. CDR3 nucleotides: TGTGCCAGCAGTTACCACACTCCCCGGGACGGAAGTTCCTATGGCTACACCTTC. Amino acid sequence: CASSYHTPRDGSSYGYTF.

This clonotype was recorded only once. An end of the junction does not agree with germline; a read error may underlie this. The chain couples TRBV10-1 to TRBJ2-7; no clear D. The CDR3 loop spans 13 amino acids. The germline V gene encodes CDR1 WNHNN and CDR2 SYGVQD (reference sequence). CDR3 amino acids: CACSEQRRSEQYF. The CDR3 DNA reads TGCGCCTGCAGTGAGCAGAGACGAAGTGAACAGTACTTC.

Worth noting for this clonotype: Because the CDR3 is missing its conserved closing phenylalanine or tryptophan, this is likely a read error. The rearrangement uses TRBV4-3 and TRBJ1-6; D ambiguous. V shed 0 bases and J shed 13 bases, with 16 bases lying between them. The CDR3 consists of 15 residues. Germline V gene data show CDR1 as LGHNA and CDR2 as YSLEER. The CDR3 coding sequence is TGCGCCAGCAGCCAAGAATCCCAGGTTTGGTCGCCCCTCCACTAT. This translates into CASSQESQVWSPLHY.

This clonotype occurred a few times. The chain uses TRBV4-2 and TRBJ2-3; weak D call: TRBD2 (6 bases). The CDR3 has 16 amino acids. Germline CDR1 and CDR2: LGHNA and YNFKEQ. Trimming left V 1 base short and J 2 bases short, with 13 bases between. CDR3 protein: CASSQVRLDATDTQYF. CDR3 sequence (DNA): TGTGCCAGCAGCCAAGTAAGACTAGACGCCACAGATACGCAGTATTTT.

Note on this clonotype: The junction shows a germline mismatch at one end, possibly a read error. The rearrangement joins TRBV6-2 or TRBV6-3 to TRBJ1-1; a possible D gene is TRBD1 (5 bases). In germline, CDR1 is MNHEY, CDR2 SVGEGT. The CDR3 totals 14 residues. In DNA, the CDR3 is TGTGCCAGCAGATACTCAGGGAGGGTTCCTGAAGCTTTCTTT. It is translated as CASRYSGRVPEAFF.

A remark on this clonotype: A much bigger clone sits one base away, suggesting this may be a read error. The chain couples TRBV10-1 to TRBJ1-2; D possibly corresponds to TRBD1 (5 bases). Looked up from germline, CDR1 is WNHNN and CDR2 is SYGVQD (reference sequence). The V gene lost 9 bases and the J gene lost 10 bases, with 18 bases spanning the gap. The CDR3 totals 12 residues. The chain's CDR3 is CASPGPRDDYTF. CDR3 coding DNA: TGCGCCAGTCCGGGGCCTAGGGATGACTACACCTTC.

On this clonotype: Because the CDR3's place on the DNA is in doubt, the DNA is left out and the CDR3 is given as listed by TCRdb. The V gene is TRBV5-4, the J gene TRBJ2-3; the table's D call, TRBD2, was not checked against the DNA. The CDR3 is 13 amino acids in total, end residues counted. Looked up from germline, CDR1 is SGHNT and CDR2 is YYREEE (reference sequence). The CDR3 here is CASRRKGEIRSIF.

Remarks on this clonotype: Germline and junction disagree at one end, which may indicate a read error. The V gene is TRBV6-2 or TRBV6-3, the J gene TRBJ2-2; 8 nucleotides align to TRBD1. CDR3 length: 17 residues. CDR1 is MNHEY and CDR2 is SVGEGT in the germline V gene. In DNA form, the CDR3 reads TGTGCCAGCAGTTACACCCAACAGAAGGCCAACACAGGGGGGCTGTTTTTT. Protein sequence: CASSYTQQKANTGGLFF.

In its sample, this clonotype was seen many times. The V gene is TRBV5-1, the J gene TRBJ2-1; perhaps TRBD1 as D (6 bases). The germline V gene has CDR1 SGHRS and CDR2 YFSETQ. CDR3 length: 14 amino acids. Trimming left V 5 bases short and J 5 bases short, with 14 bases between. CDR3 sequence: CASSLWGQNNEQFF. CDR3 nucleotides: TGCGCCAGCAGTTTGTGGGGACAAAACAATGAGCAGTTCTTC. Looking up the rest from reference TRBV5-1 and TRBJ2-1 gives the full variable domain: KAGVTQTPRYLIKTRGQQVTLSCSPISGHRSVSWYQQTPGQGLQFLFEYFSETQRNKGNFPGRFSGRQFSNSRSEMNVSTLELGDSALYLCASSLWGQNNEQFFGPGTRLTVL.

A few counts support this clonotype. A junction end diverges from the germline sequence, so it may reflect a read error. This rearrangement joins TRBV6-2 or TRBV6-3 to TRBJ1-1; D is perhaps TRBD1 (5 bases). This CDR3 has 14 residues. CDR1 is MNHEY, CDR2 SVGEGT, per germline. The CDR3 spells CASRYSGGVPDAFF. The CDR3 DNA sequence: TGTGCCAGCAGATACTCGGGGGGGGTTCCAGATGCTTTCTTT.

A word on this clonotype: The junction departs from the called germline gene at one end, perhaps through a read error. The chain carries TRBV28 and TRBJ2-5, with a tentative D call TRBD1 (7 bases). This CDR3 comprises 16 residues. The V gene's germline CDR1 is MDHEN and CDR2 SYDVKM. CDR3 sequence reads: CANSSGDSQTERAQYF. The CDR3 DNA sequence: TGTGCCAACAGTTCGGGGGACAGCCAAACTGAACGGGCCCAATACTTC. Variable domain in full (rest from reference TRBV28 and TRBJ2-5): DVKVTQSSRYLVKRTGEKVFLECVQDMDHENMFWYRQDPGLGLRLIYFSYDVKMKEKGDIPEGYSVSREKKERFSLILESASTNQTSMYLCANSSGDSQTERAQYFGPGTRLLVL.

Regarding this clonotype: Lacking the conserved final phenylalanine or tryptophan, this CDR3 likely reflects a read error. This chain uses TRBV6-6 with TRBJ1-5; 7 nucleotides line up with TRBD1. In germline, CDR1 is MNHNY, CDR2 SVGAGI (reference sequence). V was pared by 6 bases and J by 11 bases, with 13 bases of the junction left unmatched. The CDR3 is 14 amino acids. The CDR3 is CASRFDRVGQSQHI. The CDR3 coding sequence is TGTGCCAGCAGATTCGACAGGGTAGGCCAGTCCCAGCATATT.

Comment on this clonotype: This likely comes from a read error, as the CDR3 has no conserved phenylalanine or tryptophan at its end. The V call is TRBV12-3 or TRBV12-4, the J call TRBJ1-2; a possible D gene is TRBD1 (6 bases). The CDR3 contains 13 residues. In DNA form, the CDR3 reads TGTGCCAGCAGTTCGCAGGGGTTCTATGTCTACACCTTA. Its protein is CASSSQGFYVYTL.